The clone carrying this T cell receptor (beta chain) was seen a handful of times. Its antigen remains unidentified. Each CDR3 protein is one row after TCRdb ran MiXCR on the 5' RACE reads. The repertoire has about 200,000 distinct CDR3 sequences, 6.5% of them found once; the top ten carry roughly 15%. These data are taken from a study of identical twins. Trimming stripped 0 bases from V and 3 bases from J, with 5 bases between. CDR3 length equals 13 residues. Germline CDR1 and CDR2: MNHEY and SVGEGT. Study outcomes and limitations: Carriage of fewer insertions was seen in abundant cord blood beta clonotypes, whereas memory repertoires showed none.

The data were also submitted as part of a second study, on T cells expressing NK-cell markers. From that report: In several experiments, sorting was restricted to alpha-beta TCR T cells by an anti-gamma-delta TCR antibody. These same clonotypes (in a few donors) also led the CD3+CD56-NKG2C+ fraction.

The rearrangement joins TRBV6-2 or TRBV6-3 to TRBJ1-1; D is uncertain. The TCR originated in a woman under 30 in good health. Source material: CD8+ T cells sorted from blood. The CDR3 DNA reads TGTGCCAGCAGTTACTCAGAGGACACTGAAGCTTTCTTT. Its translation: CASSYSEDTEAFF.